The 21 T cell receptor beta chains listed next were all sequenced from one sample in a study of cytomegalovirus exposure and HLA in healthy donors (dated by TCRdb to about 2017). The method behind the library was the immunoSEQ multiplex PCR assay. What TCRdb holds here is the immuneACCESS table cut down to in-frame rearrangements. Part of the clones is not present; checked against another copy, under half of the missing clones reflect an unresolved V gene, and the others are unexplained. This sample has 150,000 to 180,000 clones in its table, and 70% to 90% of those were observed once. About a fifth of the sample rests with the top ten. Sequenced material: PBMCs. Receptor source: a man younger than 30 in good health and CMV-seropositive.

The genes are TRBV6-5 and TRBJ2-7; D perhaps matches TRBD1 (5 bases). The germline V gene has CDR1 MNHEY and CDR2 SVGAGI. This CDR3 is built from 15 residues. V was trimmed by 0 bases and J by 7 bases, leaving 16 bases between them. In nucleotides, the CDR3 is TGTGCCAGCAGTTACTCGCCCTCAGGGTCGAGTGAGCAGTACTTC. As protein: CASSYSPSGSSEQYF.

V usage is TRBV18 and J usage is TRBJ2-7; 12 nucleotides line up with TRBD2. The length of the CDR3 is 15 residues. The J segment lost 6 bases and the V segment lost 5 bases, leaving 8 bases of the junction unmatched. CDR1 KGHSH and CDR2 LQKENI come from the germline V gene. The CDR3 DNA reads as TGTGCCAGCTCAGAGGGGACTAGCGGGTCCAGCGAGCAGTACTTC. Protein product: CASSEGTSGSSEQYF.

The J gene is TRBJ2-3, the V gene TRBV5-1, with D tentatively TRBD2 (6 bases). Looked up from germline, CDR1 is SGHRS and CDR2 is YFSETQ. The CDR3 contains 14 residues. Trimming cost V 5 bases and J 0 bases, with 10 bases left between them. CDR3 coding DNA: TGCGCCAGCAGTCGGAGGGATAGCACAGATACGCAGTATTTT. This codes for CASSRRDSTDTQYF.

This clone was observed once. J is TRBJ2-3 and V is TRBV7-8, with TRBD2 matching 7 bases. CDR3 length equals 15 residues. V dropped 3 bases and J dropped 2; count of bases not matched to a gene: 5. The germline V gene encodes CDR1 SGHVS and CDR2 FQNEAQ. In DNA, the CDR3 is TGTGCCAGCAGCTTCGGCGGGGGACCCACAGATACGCAGTATTTT. Its translation is CASSFGGGPTDTQYF.

The V call is TRBV7-3, the J call TRBJ2-5; a weak D match, TRBD2 (5 bases). Germline CDR1 and CDR2: SGHTA and FQGTGA. The CDR3 covers 15 residues. The V and J ends lost 2 bases and 2 bases respectively, with 12 bases between them. The CDR3 region has the DNA TGTGCCAGCAGCTTATCAACCGGCGGGCAAGAGACCCAGTACTTC. Encoded protein: CASSLSTGGQETQYF.

This clone was seen only a few times. The V and J genes are TRBV5-1 and TRBJ1-2; D is ambiguous. The CDR3 contains 15 residues. Trimming shortened V by 1 base and J by 3 bases, and 13 bases separated the two germline ends. Looked up from germline, CDR1 is SGHRS and CDR2 is YFSETQ. The CDR3 DNA reads as TGCGCCAGCAGCTTGTTAGATTCGGAGTACTATGGCTACACCTTC. It specifies CASSLLDSEYYGYTF.

The chain links TRBV10-1 to TRBJ2-7; 10 positions match TRBD1. Trimming at V came to 6 bases and at J to 0 bases, leaving 5 bases not matched to a gene. This CDR3 region has 15 residues. Germline V gives CDR1 WNHNN, CDR2 SYGVQD (reference sequence). The CDR3 DNA reads TGCGCCAGCAGAGGGACAGGGGAGGGCTCCTACGAGCAGTACTTC. Encoded protein: CASRGTGEGSYEQYF.

This chain joins TRBV5-1 and TRBJ2-5, with TRBD2 matching over 8 bases. V lost 2 bases, J lost 4 bases, and 7 bases stayed unmatched. The CDR3 runs to 15 residues. The germline CDR1 and CDR2 sequences are SGHRS and YFSETQ. The CDR3 loop reads CASSFGTSGPETQYF. DNA for the CDR3: TGCGCCAGCAGCTTCGGGACTAGTGGCCCAGAGACCCAGTACTTC.

In DNA, the CDR3 is TGTGCCAGCAGCTTAGGAGGAATCAATGAGCAGTTCTTC. This codes for CASSLGGINEQFF. J is TRBJ2-1 and V is TRBV11-3; D is ambiguous. Deletions cut 1 base from V and 6 bases from J, with 7 bases between. The CDR3 runs 13 residues. Germline CDR1 reads SGHNT; CDR2 reads YENEEA.

This clone was seen a single time. V usage is TRBV12-2 and J usage is TRBJ2-7; the listed D gene, TRBD2, was not tested against the DNA. TRBV12-2 is classified as a pseudogene. The CDR3 is 15 residues long. The CDR3 reads CASRRLAGISYEQYF. DNA for the CDR3: TGTGCAAGTCGTCGACTAGCGGGTATCTCCTACGAGCAGTACTTC.

The chain uses TRBV6-5 and TRBJ1-2, with 8 bases lining up with TRBD1. This CDR3 is built from 15 residues. From germline, CDR1 is MNHEY and CDR2 SVGAGI. V shed 5 bases and J 0 bases; nucleotides not matched to a gene: 5. The CDR3 loop is CASSKDREANYGYTF. In DNA form, the CDR3 reads TGTGCCAGCAGTAAGGACAGGGAAGCTAACTATGGCTACACCTTC.

The V and J genes are TRBV7-9 and TRBJ1-2; D call uncertain. The CDR3 is 11 amino acids. Germline-derived CDR1 and CDR2 are SEHNR and FQNEAQ (reference sequence). The germline V and J ends were trimmed by 3 bases and 4 bases, with 3 bases remaining between them. The CDR3 coding sequence is TGTGCCAGCAGCTTGGCCTATGGCTACACCTTC. Translated, it gives CASSLAYGYTF.

Worth noting for this clone: The same CDR3 is also encoded by other DNA sequences in this sample. The chain employs TRBV4-3 and TRBJ2-3; D not resolved. Germline CDR1 reads LGHNA; CDR2 reads YSLEER. This CDR3 region has 13 residues. V lost 2 bases and J 3 bases, leaving 6 bases between the germline ends. The CDR3 sequence: CASSQSRTDTQYF. Written as DNA, the CDR3 is TGCGCCAGCAGCCAATCTAGGACAGATACGCAGTATTTT.

This clone was seen a handful of times. The chain joins TRBV7-6 to TRBJ2-1; TRBD1 matches at 9 bases. V was clipped by 3 bases and J by 5 bases; unmatched bases: 8. Germline CDR1 reads SGHVS; CDR2 reads FNYEAQ. This CDR3 region has 16 residues. The CDR3 is CASSLDRGGVDNEQFF. CDR3 nucleotides: TGTGCCAGCAGCTTGGACAGGGGAGGGGTGGACAATGAGCAGTTCTTC.

The V call is TRBV18, the J call TRBJ1-1, with TRBD1 matching over 7 bases. The CDR3 runs to 16 residues. Trimming at V came to 3 bases and at J to 1 base, leaving 8 bases not matched to a gene. The germline V gene encodes CDR1 KGHSH and CDR2 LQKENI. The CDR3 bases are TGTGCCAGCTCACCTCCACAGGGGCGGCGGAACACTGAAGCTTTCTTT. It specifies CASSPPQGRRNTEAFF. Drawing the rest from reference TRBV18 and TRBJ1-1, the complete variable domain is NAGVMQNPRHLVRRRGQEARLRCSPMKGHSHVYWYRQLPEEGLKFMVYLQKENIIDESGMPKERFSAEFPKEGPSILRIQQVVRGDSAAYFCASSPPQGRRNTEAFFGQGTRLTVV.

V usage is TRBV4-1 and J usage is TRBJ1-4; TRBD1 agrees at 7 bases. The germline gives CDR1 MGHRA, CDR2 YSYEKL. Trimming cost V 4 bases and J 10 bases; bases outside gene matches: 9. There are 14 residues in the CDR3. This chain's CDR3 is CASSLGQTIGKLFF. The CDR3 nucleotides read TGCGCCAGCAGCCTGGGACAGACTATAGGAAAACTGTTTTTT.

V gene TRBV4-3 combines with J gene TRBJ2-1, with TRBD1 matching 10 bases. There are 15 residues in the CDR3. Germline CDR1 and CDR2: LGHNA and YSLEER. V shed 4 bases and J 2 bases; nucleotides not matched to a gene: 2. Here the CDR3 DNA reads TGCGCCAGCAGCCTCGACAGGGGGCCCTACAATGAGCAGTTCTTC. It codes for CASSLDRGPYNEQFF.

The chain combines TRBV5-5 with TRBJ2-1; D perhaps matches TRBD2 (5 bases). Trimming pared 0 bases from V and 0 bases from J, leaving 10 bases between. Germline V gene lookup returns CDR1 SGHKS and CDR2 YYEKEE (reference sequence). The CDR3 consists of 16 residues. CDR3 sequence (DNA): TGTGCCAGCAGCTTGGACTTAACTAGCTCCTACAATGAGCAGTTCTTC. This encodes CASSLDLTSSYNEQFF.

CDR3 protein: CASSSEPGLAGVIGFSEQYF. CDR3 coding DNA: TGTGCCAGCAGCTCGGAACCGGGACTAGCGGGAGTGATTGGGTTTAGCGAGCAGTACTTC. The gene calls are TRBV5-4 and TRBJ2-7, with 14 bases lining up with TRBD2. V lost 3 bases and J lost 6; bases outside the gene matches: 20. Germline V gene lookup returns CDR1 SGHNT and CDR2 YYREEE (reference sequence). The CDR3 runs to 20 residues.

This rearrangement joins TRBV10-1 to TRBJ2-7; TRBD1 aligns across 8 bases. Germline CDR1 and CDR2: WNHNN and SYGVQD (reference sequence). CDR3 length: 17 amino acids. The V and J ends lost 2 bases and 7 bases, in that order; junction bases with no gene match: 16. Here the CDR3 reads CASSEAGTGSPSREQYF. CDR3 DNA sequence: TGCGCCAGCAGTGAGGCCGGGACAGGTAGTCCTTCTCGGGAGCAGTACTTC.

The chain combines TRBV27 with TRBJ1-5; D is perhaps TRBD1 (6 bases). V was clipped by 5 bases and J by 2 bases, with 25 bases between them. The CDR3 covers 19 residues. Germline V gene lookup returns CDR1 MNHEY and CDR2 SMNVEV (reference sequence). CDR3 in DNA: TGTGCCAGCAGTCGCCGGCCTCGGGGGGCGTCGGTCGGCAATCAGCCCCAGCATTTT. Its protein product is CASSRRPRGASVGNQPQHF.